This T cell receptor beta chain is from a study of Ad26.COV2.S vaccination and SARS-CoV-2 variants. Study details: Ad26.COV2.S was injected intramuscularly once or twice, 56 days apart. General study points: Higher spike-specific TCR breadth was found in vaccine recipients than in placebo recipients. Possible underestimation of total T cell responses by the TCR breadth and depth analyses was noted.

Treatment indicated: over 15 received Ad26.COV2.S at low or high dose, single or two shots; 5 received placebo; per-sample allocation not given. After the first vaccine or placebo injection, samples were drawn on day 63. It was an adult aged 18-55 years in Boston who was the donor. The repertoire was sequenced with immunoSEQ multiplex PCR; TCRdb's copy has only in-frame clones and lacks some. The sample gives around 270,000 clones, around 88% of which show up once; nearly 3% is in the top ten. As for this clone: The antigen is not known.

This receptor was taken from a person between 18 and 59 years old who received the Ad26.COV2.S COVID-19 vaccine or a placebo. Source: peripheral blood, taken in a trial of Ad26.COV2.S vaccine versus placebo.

The CDR3 region has the DNA TGTGCCAGCAGCCCGGACAGGGACCAGCCCCAGCATTTT. As protein: CASSPDRDQPQHF. The chain is built from TRBV7-8 and TRBJ1-5, with 8 bases lining up with TRBD1. CDR1 and CDR2 (germline): SGHVS, FQNEAQ. V shed 5 bases and J 7 bases; nucleotides not matched to a gene: 4. The CDR3 has 13 amino acids. The full variable domain, in which reference TRBV7-8 and TRBJ1-5 provide the parts outside the CDR3, is GAGVSQSPRYKVAKRGQDVALRCDPISGHVSLFWYQQALGQGPEFLTYFQNEAQLDKSGLPSDRFFAERPEGSVSTLKIQRTQQEDSAVYLCASSPDRDQPQHFGDGTRLSIL.